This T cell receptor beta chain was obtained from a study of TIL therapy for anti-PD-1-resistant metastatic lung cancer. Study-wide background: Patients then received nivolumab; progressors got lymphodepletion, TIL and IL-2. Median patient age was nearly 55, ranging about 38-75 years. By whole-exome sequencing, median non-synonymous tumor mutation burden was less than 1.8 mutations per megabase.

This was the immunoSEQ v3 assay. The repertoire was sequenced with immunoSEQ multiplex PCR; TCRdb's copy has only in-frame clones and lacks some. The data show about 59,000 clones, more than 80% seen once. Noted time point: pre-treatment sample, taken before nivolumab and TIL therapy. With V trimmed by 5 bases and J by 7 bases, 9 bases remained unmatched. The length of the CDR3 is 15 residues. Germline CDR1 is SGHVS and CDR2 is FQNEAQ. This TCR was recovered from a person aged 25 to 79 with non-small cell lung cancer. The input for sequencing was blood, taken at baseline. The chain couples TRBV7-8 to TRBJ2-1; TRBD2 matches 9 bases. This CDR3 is CASSPRLAGLNEQFF. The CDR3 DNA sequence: TGTGCCAGCAGCCCTAGGCTAGCGGGGTTAAATGAGCAGTTCTTC.